Detailed here is one TCR beta chain. 13 Jbeta primers and 60 Vbeta primers were used for the PCR. Repertoires were generated with immunoSEQ multiplex PCR, while TCRdb's copy carries only in-frame clones and drops some. The table lists some 150,000 clones, about 86% of them singletons. This specimen comes from a study of cytomegalovirus exposure and HLA in healthy donors. This CDR3 spans 16 amino acids. The junction had 8 bases not matched to a gene; V was cut back by 3 bases and J by 3 bases. From germline, CDR1 is ENHRY and CDR2 SYGVKD. Sequenced input: PBMCs. The rearrangement joins TRBV10-3 to TRBJ2-7, with 10 bases aligning to TRBD1. This TCR came from a woman younger than 45 in good health and CMV-seronegative. CDR3 sequence reads: CAISDGGTGAFYEQYF. The CDR3 nucleotides are TGTGCCATCAGTGATGGAGGGACAGGGGCCTTCTACGAGCAGTACTTC.